A single sample gave rise to the 20 T cell receptor beta chains below, sequenced in a study of beta chain features in type 1 diabetes. The study's findings and limits: A moderate, significant TCRB CDR3 shortening appeared in type 1 diabetes across four CD4+ subsets.

Expressed TCRB transcripts were sequenced after all isolated RNA was converted to cDNA. Method: immunoSEQ multiplex PCR; TCRdb's copy keeps in-frame clones and lacks some. The table records approximately 130,000 clones, around 16% of them present only once. Their cognate antigens are unknown. Sequencing was carried out using central memory CD4+ T cells from blood. The receptors were sampled from a man younger than 35 with type 1 diabetes.

The V call is TRBV23-1, the J call TRBJ2-1; 7 bases fit TRBD1. TRBV23-1 is labeled an ORF, and its function is uncertain. This CDR3 is built from 16 residues. J lost 3 bases, V lost 4 bases, and 9 bases had no gene match. CDR3 in DNA: TGCGCCAGCAGTCCAGACAGGGAAAAGTGCTACAATGAGCAGTTCTTC. Its translation: CASSPDREKCYNEQFF.

The table lists this clone with many counts. The chain couples TRBV7-9 to TRBJ2-5; 13 nucleotides match TRBD2. The junction had 11 bases not matched to a gene; V was cut back by 5 bases and J by 5 bases. CDR1 is SEHNR, CDR2 FQNEAQ, per germline (reference sequence). The CDR3 sequence is 17 residues long. In DNA, the CDR3 is TGTGCCAGCAGCCTACTAGCGGGGGGGCCCAATTCTGAGACCCAGTACTTC. It codes for CASSLLAGGPNSETQYF.

This clone was seen only a few times. The DNA for the CDR3 is TGTGCCAGCAGCGGTCGGGGGAAAAACACCGGGGAGCTGTTTTTT. This sequence encodes CASSGRGKNTGELFF. The rearrangement links TRBV7-2 to TRBJ2-2; tentative D call: TRBD2 (6 bases). The V gene's germline CDR1 is SGHTA and CDR2 FQGNSA. The V gene lost 5 bases and the J gene lost 2 bases, with 12 bases spanning the gap. This CDR3 is 15 amino acids long. The entire variable domain, with the rest obtained from reference TRBV7-2 and TRBJ2-2, is as follows: GAGVSQSPSNKVTEKGKDVELRCDPISGHTALYWYRQSLGQGLEFLIYFQGNSAPDKSGLPSDRFSAERTGGSVSTLTIQRTQQEDSAVYLCASSGRGKNTGELFFGEGSRLTVL.

This clone was seen only a few times. This chain joins TRBV25-1 and TRBJ1-3; possible D gene TRBD1, 6 bases. Germline CDR1 reads MGHDK; CDR2 reads SYGVNS. V was clipped by 4 bases and J by 3 bases, with 13 bases between them. This CDR3 comprises 15 residues. The CDR3 sequence: CASSGAGAGGNTIYF. In DNA, the CDR3 is TGTGCCAGCAGTGGCGCGGGGGCAGGTGGAAACACCATATATTTT.

The V gene is TRBV27, the J gene TRBJ2-1; tentatively, D is TRBD1 (5 bases). Germline assignment: CDR1 MNHEY and CDR2 SMNVEV (reference sequence). V was clipped by 1 base and J by 8 bases, with 12 bases between them. This CDR3 is 14 amino acids long. CDR3 amino acids: CASSLWGSRDEQFF. Written as DNA, the CDR3 is TGTGCCAGCAGTTTATGGGGCTCTAGAGATGAGCAGTTCTTC.

This chain uses TRBV6-5 with TRBJ2-3; D not resolved. V was pared by 7 bases and J by 2 bases, with 4 bases between. This CDR3 contains 11 residues. The germline V gene encodes CDR1 MNHEY and CDR2 SVGAGI. The CDR3 DNA follows: TGTGCCAGCAAAGACACAGATACGCAGTATTTT. It codes for CASKDTDTQYF.

This chain links TRBV10-2 with TRBJ2-7; 7 bases fit TRBD1. J gave up 5 bases and V 4 bases, and 17 bases lay outside the gene matches. Germline CDR1 and CDR2: WSHSY and SAAADI. The CDR3 is 17 amino acids. The CDR3 spells CASSVETGSYLVNEQYF. The CDR3 coding sequence is TGCGCCAGCAGTGTAGAGACAGGGTCCTACTTGGTCAACGAGCAGTACTTC.

This clone was seen a few times. Other DNA sequences within the sample encode an identical CDR3. The chain combines TRBV5-4 with TRBJ2-5; a weak D match, TRBD1 (6 bases). CDR1 is SGHNT and CDR2 is YYREEE in the germline V gene (reference sequence). The CDR3 runs to 14 residues. V was cut by 4 bases and J by 1 base, with 11 bases left in between. The CDR3 coding sequence is TGTGCCAGCAGCCTGGGGACAAGCCAAGAGACCCAGTACTTC. The encoded protein is CASSLGTSQETQYF. Full variable domain (remainder filled in from reference TRBV5-4 and TRBJ2-5): ETGVTQSPTHLIKTRGQQVTLRCSSQSGHNTVSWYQQALGQGPQFIFQYYREEENGRGNFPPRFSGLQFPNYSSELNVNALELDDSALYLCASSLGTSQETQYFGPGTRLLVL.

The chain carries TRBV5-1 and TRBJ2-7, with D possibly matching TRBD1 (5 bases). CDR3 length: 13 residues. The germline CDR1 and CDR2 sequences are SGHRS and YFSETQ. Trimming removed 2 bases at V and 3 bases at J, with 9 bases between. This CDR3 reads CASSLLRDYEQYF. CDR3 DNA: TGCGCCAGCAGCTTACTCAGGGACTACGAGCAGTACTTC. Variable domain in full (rest from reference TRBV5-1 and TRBJ2-7): KAGVTQTPRYLIKTRGQQVTLSCSPISGHRSVSWYQQTPGQGLQFLFEYFSETQRNKGNFPGRFSGRQFSNSRSEMNVSTLELGDSALYLCASSLLRDYEQYFGPGTRLTVT.

A single count supports this clone. The chain has TRBV18 and TRBJ2-5; possibly TRBD2 for D (6 bases). Germline assignment: CDR1 KGHSH and CDR2 LQKENI. The CDR3 spans 15 residues. Trimming took 0 bases from V and 1 from J, leaving 9 bases between them. The CDR3 bases are TGTGCCAGCTCACCACCGGGGAGGACCCAAGAGACCCAGTACTTC. Protein product: CASSPPGRTQETQYF.

This clone was counted between two and nine times. V and J are TRBV4-2 and TRBJ2-2; a weak D match, TRBD2 (6 bases). The CDR3 is made up of 14 amino acids. V shed 0 bases and J shed 7 bases, with 9 bases lying between them. Germline CDR1 reads LGHNA; CDR2 reads YNFKEQ. Here the CDR3 reads CASSQEVRGGELFF. As DNA, the CDR3 is TGTGCCAGCAGCCAAGAAGTGCGGGGCGGGGAGCTGTTTTTT.

This chain links TRBV30 with TRBJ1-3, with a tentative D call TRBD1 (6 bases). Germline CDR1 and CDR2: GTSNPN and SVGIG (reference sequence). V lost 2 bases, J lost 2 bases, and 10 bases lay in between. The CDR3 spans 14 residues. DNA of the CDR3: TGTGCCTGGAGTACAGGGTTTACTGGAAACACCATATATTTT. This sequence encodes CAWSTGFTGNTIYF. Full variable domain (missing parts from reference TRBV30 and TRBJ1-3): SQTIHQWPATLVQPVGSPLSLECTVEGTSNPNLYWYRQAAGRGLQLLFYSVGIGQISSEVPQNLSASRPQDRQFILSSKKLLLSDSGFYLCAWSTGFTGNTIYFGEGSWLTVV.

The gene calls are TRBV30 and TRBJ2-1; 10 bases are a match to TRBD2. The germline V gene encodes CDR1 GTSNPN and CDR2 SVGIG (reference sequence). The CDR3 spans 14 residues. V shed 0 bases, J shed 6 bases, and the junction held 2 bases outside the gene matches. This chain's CDR3 is CAWSVERGGNEQFF. The CDR3 nucleotides read TGTGCCTGGAGTGTCGAGCGGGGGGGCAATGAGCAGTTCTTC.

This clone has more than one count but fewer than ten. The chain couples TRBV29-1 to TRBJ1-5; no reliable D call. CDR1 and CDR2 from the germline V gene are SQVTM and ANQGSEA. The CDR3 loop spans 14 amino acids. The V and J ends lost 6 bases and 0 bases respectively, with 12 bases between them. CDR3 in DNA: TGCAGCGTCAGGAGCTCTTATAGCAATCAGCCCCAGCATTTT. Protein sequence: CSVRSSYSNQPQHF.

This clone was seen only a few times. The J gene is TRBJ1-4, the V gene TRBV18; TRBD1 aligns across 7 bases. V shed 4 bases, J shed 5 bases, and the junction held 7 bases outside the gene matches. Germline V gene data show CDR1 as KGHSH and CDR2 as LQKENI. The CDR3 has 15 amino acids. The CDR3 region has the DNA TGTGCCAGCTCACGCTCCGGACAGGTGAATGAAAAACTGTTTTTT. This gives the protein CASSRSGQVNEKLFF.

This clone was seen a handful of times. The chain recombines TRBV7-2 with TRBJ2-7, with D tentatively TRBD1 or TRBD2 (5 bases each). The ends were cut back, 0 bases at V and 2 bases at J, with 11 bases in the middle. CDR1 SGHTA and CDR2 FQGNSA come from the germline V gene. There are 15 residues in the CDR3. CDR3 residues: CASSLAGTDAYEQYF. In DNA, the CDR3 is TGTGCCAGCAGCTTAGCCGGGACCGACGCCTACGAGCAGTACTTC.

This clone was picked up a small number of times. V gene TRBV30 combines with J gene TRBJ1-1; 11 nucleotides agree with TRBD1. The V and J ends lost 4 bases and 5 bases, in that order; junction bases with no gene match: 6. CDR1 is GTSNPN and CDR2 is SVGIG in the germline V gene (reference sequence). The CDR3 totals 14 residues. The CDR3: CAWKSDRGRTEAFF. DNA for the CDR3: TGTGCCTGGAAATCGGACAGGGGGCGGACTGAAGCTTTCTTT. Full variable domain (missing parts from reference TRBV30 and TRBJ1-1): SQTIHQWPATLVQPVGSPLSLECTVEGTSNPNLYWYRQAAGRGLQLLFYSVGIGQISSEVPQNLSASRPQDRQFILSSKKLLLSDSGFYLCAWKSDRGRTEAFFGQGTRLTVV.

The genes are TRBV20-1 and TRBJ2-3, with D uncertain. Germline V gene lookup returns CDR1 DFQATT and CDR2 SNEGSKA (reference sequence). V was shortened by 1 base and J by 4 bases, with 3 bases between the two germline ends. The CDR3 length is 11 residues. CDR3 residues: CSARVADTQYF. As DNA, the CDR3 is TGCAGTGCTAGAGTTGCAGATACGCAGTATTTT.

This clone was seen more than once but under ten times. The CDR3 DNA sequence: TGTGCCAGCACCCCGAGTTATGGCACAGATACGCAGTATTTT. This translates into CASTPSYGTDTQYF. The chain combines TRBV6-6 with TRBJ2-3; D call uncertain. V was pared by 7 bases and J by 1 base, with 12 bases between. Germline V gives CDR1 MNHNY, CDR2 SVGAGI (reference sequence). CDR3 length: 14 amino acids.

The chain recombines TRBV11-2 with TRBJ2-7; no reliable D call. The CDR3 runs to 16 residues. Looked up from germline, CDR1 is SGHAT and CDR2 is FQNNGV. Trimming left V 4 bases short and J 0 bases short, with 16 bases between. The CDR3 is CASSSLDSVSSYEQYF. CDR3 coding DNA: TGTGCCAGCAGCTCCCTTGATTCGGTGAGCTCCTACGAGCAGTACTTC.